The clone carrying this T cell receptor (beta chain) appeared once. The authors ran a second PCR of about 7 to 12 cycles using a sample-barcoded 5' primer and a J-beta primer mix. TCRdb fed the 5' RACE reads into MiXCR, producing one record per CDR3 protein. This sample has about 640,000 distinct CDR3 sequences; 58% occur once, and the top ten carry 35% to 40%. The CDR3 is 15 residues long. Germline V lookup: CDR1 LGHDT, CDR2 YNNKEL (reference sequence). Trimming left V 1 base short and J 2 bases short, with 10 bases between. The data derive from a study of blood T cells in healthy people across ages. Healthy Caucasian individuals from Russia aged about 6 to 90 served as donors.

The chain recombines TRBV3-1 with TRBJ2-3; D may be TRBD1 (6 bases). Sequencing used blood. This TCR came from a man aged 55 to 70 in good health. The CDR3 here is CASSQARQDTDTQYF. In DNA, the CDR3 is TGTGCCAGCAGCCAAGCCCGACAGGACACAGATACGCAGTATTTT.